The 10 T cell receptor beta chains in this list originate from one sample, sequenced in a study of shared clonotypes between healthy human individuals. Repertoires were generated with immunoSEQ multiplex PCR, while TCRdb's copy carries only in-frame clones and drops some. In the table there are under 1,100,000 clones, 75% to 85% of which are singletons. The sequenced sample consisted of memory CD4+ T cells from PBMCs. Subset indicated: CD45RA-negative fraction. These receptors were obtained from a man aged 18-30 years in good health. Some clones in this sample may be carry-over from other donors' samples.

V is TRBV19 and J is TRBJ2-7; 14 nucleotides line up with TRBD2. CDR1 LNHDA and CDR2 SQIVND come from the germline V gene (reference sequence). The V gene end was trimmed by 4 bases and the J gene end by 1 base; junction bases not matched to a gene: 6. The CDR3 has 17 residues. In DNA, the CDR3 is TGTGCCAGTAGTAGGGGACTAGCGGGAGATAGATCCTACGAGCAGTACTTC. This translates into CASSRGLAGDRSYEQYF.

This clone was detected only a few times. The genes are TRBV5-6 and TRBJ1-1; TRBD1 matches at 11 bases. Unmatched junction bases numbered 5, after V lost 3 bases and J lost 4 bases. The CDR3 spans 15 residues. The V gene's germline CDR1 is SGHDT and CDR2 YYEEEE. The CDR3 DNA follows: TGTGCCAGCAGCTCGCGGGGGACAGGGGGCACTGAAGCTTTCTTT. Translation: CASSSRGTGGTEAFF.

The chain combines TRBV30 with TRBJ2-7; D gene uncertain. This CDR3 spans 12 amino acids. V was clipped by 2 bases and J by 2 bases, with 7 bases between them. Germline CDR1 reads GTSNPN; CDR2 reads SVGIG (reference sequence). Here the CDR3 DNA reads TGTGCCTGGAGTCTCGAGGCCTACGAGCAGTACTTC. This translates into CAWSLEAYEQYF.

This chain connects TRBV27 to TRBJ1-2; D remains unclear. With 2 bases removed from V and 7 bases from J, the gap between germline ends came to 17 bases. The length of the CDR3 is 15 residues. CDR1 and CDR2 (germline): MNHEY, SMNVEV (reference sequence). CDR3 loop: CASSLGGRRSGGYTF. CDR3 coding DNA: TGTGCCAGCAGTTTAGGCGGCAGGAGGTCAGGTGGCTACACCTTC.

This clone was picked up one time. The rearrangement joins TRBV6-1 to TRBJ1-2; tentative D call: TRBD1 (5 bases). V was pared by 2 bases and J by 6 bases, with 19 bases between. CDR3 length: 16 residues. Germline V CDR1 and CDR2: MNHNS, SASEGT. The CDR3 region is CASSERDGRWGDGYTF. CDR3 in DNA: TGTGCCAGCAGTGAACGGGACGGCCGTTGGGGGGATGGCTACACCTTC.

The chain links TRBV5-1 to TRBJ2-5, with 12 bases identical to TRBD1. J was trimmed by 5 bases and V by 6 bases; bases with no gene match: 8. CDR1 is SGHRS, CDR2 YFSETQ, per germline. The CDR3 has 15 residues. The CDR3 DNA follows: TGCGCCAGCACCACCGGGACAGGGGGCATGGAGACCCAGTACTTC. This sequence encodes CASTTGTGGMETQYF.

The CDR3 reads CASIPGKLYGYTF. As DNA, the CDR3 is TGTGCCAGCATTCCGGGCAAACTCTATGGCTACACCTTC. The chain is built from TRBV28 and TRBJ1-2, with no clear D. The CDR3 has 13 amino acids. CDR1 and CDR2 (germline): MDHEN, SYDVKM. The V gene lost 7 bases and the J gene lost 4 bases, with 13 bases spanning the gap.

CDR3 loop: CASSYPGATSYEQYF. The DNA for the CDR3 is TGTGCCAGCAGTTACCCGGGGGCCACCTCCTACGAGCAGTACTTC. The chain couples TRBV6-6 to TRBJ2-7; either TRBD1 or TRBD2 may fit D (6 bases each). This CDR3 is built from 15 residues. Germline CDR1 MNHNY, CDR2 SVGAGI (reference sequence). V lost 2 bases and J 0 bases, leaving 11 bases between the germline ends.

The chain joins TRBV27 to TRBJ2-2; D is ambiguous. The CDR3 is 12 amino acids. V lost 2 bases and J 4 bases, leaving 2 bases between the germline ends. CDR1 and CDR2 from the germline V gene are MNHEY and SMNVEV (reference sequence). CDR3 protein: CASSLVTGELFF. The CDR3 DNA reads TGTGCCAGCAGTTTAGTCACCGGGGAGCTGTTTTTT.

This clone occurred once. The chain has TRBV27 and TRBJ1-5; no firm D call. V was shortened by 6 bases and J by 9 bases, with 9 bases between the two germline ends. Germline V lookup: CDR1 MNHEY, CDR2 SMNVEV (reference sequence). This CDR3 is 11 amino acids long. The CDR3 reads CASRTRSPQHF. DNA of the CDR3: TGTGCCAGCAGGACGCGTTCGCCCCAGCATTTT.